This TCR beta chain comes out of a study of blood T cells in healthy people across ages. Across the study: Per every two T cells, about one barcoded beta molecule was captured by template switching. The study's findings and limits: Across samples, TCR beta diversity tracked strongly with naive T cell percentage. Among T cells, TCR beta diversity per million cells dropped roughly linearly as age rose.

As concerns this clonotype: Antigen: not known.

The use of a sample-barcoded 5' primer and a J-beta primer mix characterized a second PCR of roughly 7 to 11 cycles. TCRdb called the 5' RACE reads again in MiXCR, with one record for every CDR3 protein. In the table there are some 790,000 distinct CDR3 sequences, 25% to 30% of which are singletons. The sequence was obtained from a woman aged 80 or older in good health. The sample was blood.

Here the CDR3 reads CASSQETRVQETQYF. The CDR3 bases are TGTGCCAGCAGCCAAGAGACCCGGGTCCAAGAGACCCAGTACTTC. The J gene is TRBJ2-5, the V gene TRBV14; D is ambiguous. The V end lost 0 bases, the J end lost 1 base, and 9 bases lay between the germline ends. The CDR3 runs 15 residues. Germline-derived CDR1 and CDR2 are SGHDN and FVKESK.